These T cell receptor beta chains were read from a single sample in a study of blood T cell repertoires in COVID-19. Generated by immunoSEQ multiplex PCR, the TCRdb table keeps only in-frame clones and is missing some. The sample lists around 140,000 clones, 65% to 80% seen once, with about 2% in the top ten. Sequencing input: peripheral blood. All receptors derive from a woman in her sixties or seventies with acute or convalescent COVID-19. Each CDR3 is given without its conserved first and last residue. The D gene is left open where the match is weak. Some rows mark clone size as missing; the rest say once, few, many or name a class of expanded clone.

clone size | J gene | D gene | V gene | CDR3 protein
NA | TRBJ1-2 | TRBD1 | TRBV2 | ASTRQGWNYGYT
NA | TRBJ2-7 | TRBD2 | TRBV28 | ASSSGGAESSYEQY
NA | TRBJ2-7 | NA | TRBV2 | ASSEEGPRRLEQY
few | TRBJ1-6 | NA | TRBV9 | ASSELGLSYNSPLH
NA | TRBJ2-1 | TRBD2 | TRBV7-6 | ASSVKRLAGGYNEQF
NA | TRBJ1-1 | NA | TRBV14 | ASSQDLPLRSEAF
once | TRBJ2-1 | TRBD2 | TRBV6-4 | ASSTLAGSGHEQF
NA | TRBJ2-7 | NA | TRBV9 | ASSPGLSGYEQY
once | TRBJ2-1 | NA | TRBV6-5 | ASSLQTSYNEQF
NA | TRBJ1-5 | NA | TRBV30 | AWGAGYGQPQH
NA | TRBJ2-3 | NA | TRBV30 | AWSDYRADTQY
NA | TRBJ2-7 | TRBD2 | TRBV7-9 | ASSLSGTSGQY
NA | TRBJ2-5 | NA | TRBV29-1 | SVDGFTDGWETQY
NA | TRBJ1-2 | TRBD1 | TRBV19 | ASRPRQGAIHGYT
NA | TRBJ2-3 | NA | TRBV7-9 | ASSLVPHTDTQY
NA | TRBJ2-2 | TRBD2 | TRBV3-1/TRBV3-2 | ASSPLTSGRAGELF
few | TRBJ1-6 | NA | TRBV27 | ASSGLMEGSPLH
few | TRBJ2-7 | TRBD2 | TRBV5-6 | ASTVAGSSYEQY
few | TRBJ2-1 | NA | TRBV24-1 | ATSLPNNEQF
NA | TRBJ2-7 | NA | TRBV28 | ASSLIGLAQYEQY
NA | TRBJ1-1 | NA | TRBV5-5 | ASTLLMTELVF
NA | TRBJ1-4 | NA | TRBV27 | ASSFRQAATNEKLF
few | TRBJ2-7 | TRBD1 | TRBV3-1/TRBV3-2 | ASSPSRDRGRSSYEQY
few | TRBJ2-7 | NA | TRBV7-6 | ASSPRFDYEQY
once | TRBJ1-1 | NA | TRBV5-4 | ASSLGEDTEAF
once | TRBJ2-7 | NA | TRBV15 | ATSYEGRIGEQY
once | TRBJ2-1 | TRBD1 | TRBV28 | ASRTGVRGSYNEQF
NA | TRBJ2-5 | TRBD2 | TRBV12-3/TRBV12-4 | ASSPSGRKTQY
NA | TRBJ1-1 | TRBD1 | TRBV6-2/TRBV6-3 | ASSRDRGLAF
NA | TRBJ2-2 | NA | TRBV21-1 | ASSKVRTGGQDFGDTGELF
NA | TRBJ2-5 | TRBD2 | TRBV19 | ASSTRTSGQETQY
NA | TRBJ2-1 | NA | TRBV28 | ASSRDTVSYNEQF
NA | TRBJ2-1 | TRBD2 | TRBV13 | ASSRYGLAGGLTF
NA | TRBJ2-7 | NA | TRBV9 | ASSVGGGTSYEQY
NA | TRBJ2-5 | TRBD2 | TRBV2 | ASSKSGRYGSATQY
NA | TRBJ2-1 | NA | TRBV27 | ASSLSPPAYNEQF
NA | TRBJ1-2 | TRBD1 | TRBV27 | ASSLVDRGYGYT
NA | TRBJ2-1 | TRBD2 | TRBV5-4 | ASSLGGLAGVGQF
once | TRBJ2-3 | NA | TRBV6-1 | ASSEALAATDTQY
few | TRBJ1-5 | TRBD1 | TRBV19 | ASSMSGQVGQPQH
NA | TRBJ2-7 | NA | TRBV16 | ASSHFQGAVRGVEQY
NA | TRBJ1-1 | NA | TRBV29-1 | SVEDRRATEAF
many | TRBJ2-5 | NA | TRBV5-1 | ASSTGGGKETQY
NA | TRBJ1-6 | NA | TRBV7-9 | ASTGGSSYNSPLH
NA | TRBJ2-7 | NA | TRBV10-3 | AIRGLSSYEQY
NA | TRBJ2-2 | TRBD2 | TRBV7-3 | ASSLVSGTAIPGELF
NA | TRBJ2-2 | NA | TRBV5-1 | ASSLAAGGAQDTGELF
NA | TRBJ1-5 | NA | TRBV29-1 | SVGKAGNQPQH
NA | TRBJ2-7 | NA | TRBV27 | ASSGTRRIYEQY
NA | TRBJ1-2 | TRBD1 | TRBV12-3/TRBV12-4 | ASSPGQGYGYT